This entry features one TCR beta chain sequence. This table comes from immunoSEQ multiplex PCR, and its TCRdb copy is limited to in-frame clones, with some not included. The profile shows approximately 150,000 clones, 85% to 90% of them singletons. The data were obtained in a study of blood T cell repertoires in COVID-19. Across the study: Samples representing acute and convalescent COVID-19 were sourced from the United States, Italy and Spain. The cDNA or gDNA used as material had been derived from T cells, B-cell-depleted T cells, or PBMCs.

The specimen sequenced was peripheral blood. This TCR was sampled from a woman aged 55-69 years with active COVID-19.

CDR3 in amino acids: CASSLSKSGRSQETQYF. DNA of the CDR3: TGTGCCAGCAGTTTGTCCAAAAGCGGGAGGAGCCAAGAGACCCAGTACTTC. The J gene is TRBJ2-5, the V gene TRBV28, with TRBD2 identical over 9 bases. The V gene end was trimmed by 3 bases and the J gene end by 1 base; junction bases not matched to a gene: 9. From germline, CDR1 is MDHEN and CDR2 SYDVKM. This CDR3 is built from 17 residues. The entire variable domain, with the rest obtained from reference TRBV28 and TRBJ2-5, is as follows: DVKVTQSSRYLVKRTGEKVFLECVQDMDHENMFWYRQDPGLGLRLIYFSYDVKMKEKGDIPEGYSVSREKKERFSLILESASTNQTSMYLCASSLSKSGRSQETQYFGPGTRLLVL.